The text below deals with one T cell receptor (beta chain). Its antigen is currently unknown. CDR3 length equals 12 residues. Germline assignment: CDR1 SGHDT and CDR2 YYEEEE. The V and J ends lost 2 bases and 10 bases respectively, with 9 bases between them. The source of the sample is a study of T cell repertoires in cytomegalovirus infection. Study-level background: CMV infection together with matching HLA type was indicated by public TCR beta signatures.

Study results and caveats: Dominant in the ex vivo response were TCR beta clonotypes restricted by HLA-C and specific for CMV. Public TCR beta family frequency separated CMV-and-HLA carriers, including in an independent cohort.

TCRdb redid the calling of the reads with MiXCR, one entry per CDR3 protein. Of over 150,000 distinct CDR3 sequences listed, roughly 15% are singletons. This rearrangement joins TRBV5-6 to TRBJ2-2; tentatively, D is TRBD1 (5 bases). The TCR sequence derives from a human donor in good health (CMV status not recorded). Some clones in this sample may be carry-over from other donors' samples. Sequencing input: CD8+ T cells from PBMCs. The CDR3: CASSFTGVELFF. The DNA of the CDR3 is TGTGCCAGCAGCTTTACAGGCGTGGAGCTGTTTTTT. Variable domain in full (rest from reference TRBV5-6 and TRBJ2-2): DAGVTQSPTHLIKTRGQQVTLRCSPKSGHDTVSWYQQALGQGPQFIFQYYEEEERQRGNFPDRFSGHQFPNYSSELNVNALLLGDSALYLCASSFTGVELFFGEGSRLTVL.